This entry lists 5 T cell receptor beta chains sequenced from one sample in a study of blood T cells in healthy people across ages. Using a J-beta primer mix together with a sample-barcoded 5' primer, a second PCR was run for roughly 6 to 11 cycles. One entry per CDR3 protein, called by TCRdb with MiXCR from the 5' RACE reads. The repertoire holds 550,000 to 750,000 distinct CDR3 sequences, with around 21% as singletons. Sequenced input: blood. The receptors originated from a man between 65 and 85 years old in good health.

This clonotype was detected only a few times. The chain recombines TRBV10-3 with TRBJ2-7; either TRBD1 or TRBD2 may fit D (5 bases each). Germline V lookup: CDR1 ENHRY, CDR2 SYGVKD. The CDR3 has 16 residues. The germline V and J ends were trimmed by 5 bases and 1 base, with 18 bases remaining between them. The CDR3 reads CAISSSGTGISYEQYF. The CDR3 coding sequence is TGTGCCATCAGTTCGTCCGGGACCGGGATATCCTACGAGCAGTACTTC.

This clonotype showed up many times. The rearrangement uses TRBV3-1 and TRBJ2-1; D possibly uses TRBD1 or TRBD2 (5 bases each). Trimming stripped 1 base from V and 8 bases from J, with 6 bases between. The CDR3 sequence is 12 residues long. From germline, CDR1 is LGHDT and CDR2 YNNKEL (reference sequence). The CDR3 region has the DNA TGTGCCAGCAGCCAAGTGGGGGATGAGCAGTTCTTC. It yields the protein CASSQVGDEQFF.

This clonotype was counted only a few times. The rearrangement links TRBV4-1 to TRBJ2-5; TRBD1 aligns across 7 bases. The better agreement between TRBJ2-7 and the DNA end casts doubt on the J call. This CDR3 contains 16 residues. Germline loops: CDR1 MGHRA, CDR2 YSYEKL. For the CDR3, the DNA is TGCGCCAGCAGCCAAGGAGTGTCGGACAGGACCTACGAGCAGTACTTC. It codes for CASSQGVSDRTYEQYF.

The table lists this clonotype with a count of one. The genes are TRBV18 and TRBJ1-1, with TRBD1 matching over 7 bases. The V gene end was trimmed by 2 bases and the J gene end by 4 bases; junction bases not matched to a gene: 7. There are 15 residues in the CDR3. The germline V gene encodes CDR1 KGHSH and CDR2 LQKENI. CDR3 coding DNA: TGTGCCAGCTCACCAGGACAGGTCCTCGGCACTGAAGCTTTCTTT. The encoded protein is CASSPGQVLGTEAFF. The complete variable domain, with remaining parts taken from reference TRBV18 and TRBJ1-1, reads NAGVMQNPRHLVRRRGQEARLRCSPMKGHSHVYWYRQLPEEGLKFMVYLQKENIIDESGMPKERFSAEFPKEGPSILRIQQVVRGDSAAYFCASSPGQVLGTEAFFGQGTRLTVV.

The V gene is TRBV20-1, the J gene TRBJ1-4, with D uncertain. The CDR3 length is 11 residues. V dropped 3 bases and J dropped 12 bases, with 11 bases sitting between them. The germline CDR1 and CDR2 sequences are DFQATT and SNEGSKA (reference sequence). The CDR3 sequence is CSAREGRELFF. CDR3 DNA: TGCAGTGCTAGGGAAGGGCGGGAACTGTTTTTT.